These T cell receptor beta chains were read from a single sample in a study of blood T cell repertoires in COVID-19. The data were produced by immunoSEQ multiplex PCR, yet TCRdb's version contains in-frame clones alone and is incomplete. The profile shows more than 450,000 clones, approximately 86% of them singletons. The source material was PBMCs or T cells enriched from blood (not recorded which). The receptors derive from a young woman who had recovered from COVID-19. CDR3s include the opening cysteine and the closing phenylalanine or tryptophan. D genes are given only for firm matches. Clone size appears in some rows only: once, few, many, or a class for an expanded clone.

J: TRBJ1-1; size: -; D: -; V: TRBV7-2; DNA: TGTGCCAGGGGCCCCGGGGGCACTGAAGCTTTCTTT; CDR3: CARGPGGTEAFF
J: TRBJ1-4; size: -; D: -; V: TRBV7-9; DNA: TGTGCCAGCAGCTTAGGGCAGGGGACAGAAAAACTGTTTTTT; CDR3: CASSLGQGTEKLFF
J: TRBJ1-5; size: -; D: TRBD1; V: TRBV28; DNA: TGTGCCAGCAACCCCTCCGGGACAGATTATCAGCCCCAGCATTTT; CDR3: CASNPSGTDYQPQHF
J: TRBJ1-6; size: -; D: -; V: TRBV3-1/TRBV3-2; DNA: TGTGCCAGCAGCCTGGGAGGGGTATCCTATAATTCACCCCTCCACTTT; CDR3: CASSLGGVSYNSPLHF
J: TRBJ2-3; size: -; D: -; V: TRBV28; DNA: TGTGCCAGCAGTCCCCCGGTCACAGATACGCAGTATTTT; CDR3: CASSPPVTDTQYF
J: TRBJ1-1; size: once; D: -; V: TRBV27; DNA: TGTGCCAGCTCCCAGGGAATTGAAGCTTTCTTT; CDR3: CASSQGIEAFF
J: TRBJ1-3; size: -; D: -; V: TRBV18; DNA: TGTGCCAGCTCACCTCTACAGGGTGCAGGAAACACCATATATTTT; CDR3: CASSPLQGAGNTIYF
J: TRBJ1-2; size: -; D: -; V: TRBV29-1; DNA: TGCAGCGTTGAGGCGGGGGGCTCCTATAGCTACACCTTC; CDR3: CSVEAGGSYSYTF
J: TRBJ1-2; size: -; D: TRBD1; V: TRBV2; DNA: TGTGCTGAGGGACAGCCTTTATATGGCTACACCTTC; CDR3: CAEGQPLYGYTF
J: TRBJ1-1; size: -; D: -; V: TRBV28; DNA: TGTGCCTGGGGGGGCTTGAACACTGAAGCTTTCTTT; CDR3: CAWGGLNTEAFF
J: TRBJ2-1; size: once; D: TRBD1; V: TRBV14; DNA: TGTGCCAGCAGCAGCCGTCGACAGGGGGAAAATGAGCAGTTCTTC; CDR3: CASSSRRQGENEQFF
J: TRBJ2-1; size: -; D: -; V: TRBV5-1; DNA: TGCGCCAGCAGTCTCCCAGTTAACCCCCGCTCCTACAATGAGCAGTTCTTC; CDR3: CASSLPVNPRSYNEQFF
J: TRBJ1-6; size: -; D: TRBD1; V: TRBV15; DNA: TGTGCCACCAGCAGGGACAGGTCCTCACCCCTCCACTTT; CDR3: CATSRDRSSPLHF
J: TRBJ2-7; size: once; D: -; V: TRBV5-1; DNA: TGCGCCAGCAGCGCATCGACAGAACTCTACGAGCAGTACTTC; CDR3: CASSASTELYEQYF
J: TRBJ1-6; size: -; D: -; V: TRBV11-3; DNA: TGTGCCAGCAGTTTAGATCTTTATTCACCCCTCCACTTT; CDR3: CASSLDLYSPLHF
J: TRBJ2-7; size: -; D: TRBD1; V: TRBV5-4; DNA: TGTGCCAGCAGCCGGGACAGCCTTTACTACGAGCAGTACTTC; CDR3: CASSRDSLYYEQYF
J: TRBJ2-3; size: -; D: -; V: TRBV6-6; DNA: TGTGCCAGCAGTTACGGGCAGAACACAGATACGCAGTATTTT; CDR3: CASSYGQNTDTQYF
J: TRBJ1-1; size: -; D: -; V: TRBV7-2; DNA: TGTGCCAGCAGCTCCTGGACTGGATACACTGAAGCTTTCTTT; CDR3: CASSSWTGYTEAFF
J: TRBJ1-2; size: -; D: -; V: TRBV5-1; DNA: TGCGCCAGCACGGGAGGTTACTATGGCTACACCTTC; CDR3: CASTGGYYGYTF
J: TRBJ1-2; size: -; D: -; V: TRBV30; DNA: TGTGCCTGGAGTGTCGTAGGTTTGGGCTGCACCTTC; CDR3: CAWSVVGLGCTF
J: TRBJ2-3; size: few; D: -; V: TRBV9; DNA: TGTGCCAGCAGCGTAGCGGACTCGGGAGATACGCAGTATTTT; CDR3: CASSVADSGDTQYF
J: TRBJ1-2; size: -; D: TRBD1; V: TRBV29-1; DNA: TGCAGCGTCGATCTTAACAGGGGGGAAGCTAACTATGGCTACACCTTC; CDR3: CSVDLNRGEANYGYTF
J: TRBJ1-1; size: -; D: -; V: TRBV14; DNA: TGTGCCAGCAGCCAAGCACAGGGATACACTGAAGCTTTCTTT; CDR3: CASSQAQGYTEAFF
J: TRBJ2-7; size: -; D: TRBD1; V: TRBV28; DNA: TGTGCCAGCAGTTTACCCCCCGGGACAGCCCAGCAGTACTTC; CDR3: CASSLPPGTAQQYF
J: TRBJ1-6; size: -; D: TRBD1; V: TRBV2; DNA: TGTGCCAGCAGCTATACAGGGGCGAATTCACCCCTCCACTTT; CDR3: CASSYTGANSPLHF
J: TRBJ1-2; size: once; D: -; V: TRBV19; DNA: TGTGCCAGTAGTATGGGCGGACAGAACTATGGCTACACCTTC; CDR3: CASSMGGQNYGYTF
J: TRBJ2-3; size: -; D: -; V: TRBV11-2; DNA: TGTGCCAGCAGCTTAGGACTCCCAGATACGCAGTATTTT; CDR3: CASSLGLPDTQYF
J: TRBJ2-3; size: -; D: -; V: TRBV5-4; DNA: TGTGCCAGCAGCCCTAACACAGATACGCAGTATTTT; CDR3: CASSPNTDTQYF
J: TRBJ2-3; size: -; D: -; V: TRBV6-5; DNA: TGTGCCAGCGATACGGGTCTCGGGGGAGATACGCAGTATTTT; CDR3: CASDTGLGGDTQYF
J: TRBJ2-1; size: -; D: TRBD2; V: TRBV27; DNA: TGTGCCAGCAGTCTGGGGGGGAGAGGATACAATGAGCAGTTCTTC; CDR3: CASSLGGRGYNEQFF
J: TRBJ1-3; size: -; D: -; V: TRBV11-2; DNA: TGTGCCAGCAGCTTAAACAGTCTCGGAAACACCATATATTTT; CDR3: CASSLNSLGNTIYF
J: TRBJ2-1; size: -; D: TRBD1; V: TRBV7-2; DNA: TGTGCCAGCAGCCCAAGGACAGGGTCGTTTGGGGACAATGAGCAGTTCTTC; CDR3: CASSPRTGSFGDNEQFF